Listed below are T cell receptor beta chains from one sample, sequenced in a study of shared clonotypes between healthy human individuals. Assay: immunoSEQ multiplex PCR; the TCRdb copy retains only in-frame clones and omits some. This sample yields hundreds of thousands of clones, of which almost 95% are seen a single time; about 24% belongs to the top ten. The sample comprised naive CD8+ T cells sorted from blood. These receptor sequences come from a man under 40 in good health. Each CDR3 is given with its conserved first and last residue. The order of the fields is V gene, J gene, D gene, clone size, CDR3 DNA, CDR3 protein. The D gene is left open where the match is weak. Rows may omit the clone size; those that give it use once, few, many or a size class.

V gene: TRBV9; J gene: TRBJ1-5; D gene: TRBD1; clone size: -; CDR3 DNA: TGTGCCAGCAGCCACGGGACAGCTAGCAATCAGCCCCAGCATTTT; CDR3 protein: CASSHGTASNQPQHF
V gene: TRBV2; J gene: TRBJ2-7; D gene: -; clone size: -; CDR3 DNA: TGTGCCAGCAGTGGGGCGGGGGCCGGCGGGAGCAGTGATTCGAAATCAATCTACGAGCAGTACTTC; CDR3 protein: CASSGAGAGGSSDSKSIYEQYF
V gene: TRBV7-2; J gene: TRBJ2-5; D gene: TRBD1; clone size: -; CDR3 DNA: TGTGCCAGCAGCCCCTCCCCCGGACAGGGGTCAGAGACCCAGTACTTC; CDR3 protein: CASSPSPGQGSETQYF
V gene: TRBV6-1; J gene: TRBJ2-3; D gene: -; clone size: -; CDR3 DNA: TGTGCCAGCACCCGAGAGCTCGACACAGATACGCAGTATTTT; CDR3 protein: CASTRELDTDTQYF
V gene: TRBV9; J gene: TRBJ2-6; D gene: -; clone size: -; CDR3 DNA: TGTGCCAGCAGCCTCACGGTTGGGGCCAACGTCCTGACTTTC; CDR3 protein: CASSLTVGANVLTF
V gene: TRBV13; J gene: TRBJ2-3; D gene: TRBD2; clone size: -; CDR3 DNA: TGTGCCAGCAGCTCCCCCAGGGAGGGAGATACGCAGTATTTT; CDR3 protein: CASSSPREGDTQYF
V gene: TRBV2; J gene: TRBJ2-7; D gene: -; clone size: -; CDR3 DNA: TGTGCCAGCAGTGAAGCTCCACAGGGATCCTACGAGCAGTACTTC; CDR3 protein: CASSEAPQGSYEQYF
V gene: TRBV11-2; J gene: TRBJ2-1; D gene: -; clone size: -; CDR3 DNA: TGTGCCAGCAGCTATCCGGCGTTCTCCTACAATGAGCAGTTCTTC; CDR3 protein: CASSYPAFSYNEQFF
V gene: TRBV7-6; J gene: TRBJ2-1; D gene: -; clone size: -; CDR3 DNA: TGTGCCAGCAGCTTAAGGCTAGAGAACAATGAGCAGTTCTTC; CDR3 protein: CASSLRLENNEQFF
V gene: TRBV13; J gene: TRBJ2-7; D gene: TRBD1; clone size: once; CDR3 DNA: TGTGCCAGCAGCGCCGGCAGGGGGCTCTACGAGCAGTACTTC; CDR3 protein: CASSAGRGLYEQYF
V gene: TRBV6-6; J gene: TRBJ2-7; D gene: TRBD1; clone size: -; CDR3 DNA: TGTGCCAGCAGTTTGGACAGGGACTACGAGCAGTACTTC; CDR3 protein: CASSLDRDYEQYF
V gene: TRBV5-4; J gene: TRBJ2-7; D gene: -; clone size: -; CDR3 DNA: TGTGCCAGCAGCTTGGGTAGCTCCTACGAGCAGTACTTC; CDR3 protein: CASSLGSSYEQYF
V gene: TRBV6-1; J gene: TRBJ1-1; D gene: -; clone size: -; CDR3 DNA: TGTGCCAGCAGTGAACAGTGGAGGACTGAAGCTTTCTTT; CDR3 protein: CASSEQWRTEAFF
V gene: TRBV5-4; J gene: TRBJ1-3; D gene: -; clone size: few; CDR3 DNA: TGTGCCAGCAGCTTGGGAGGGAACTCTGGAAACACCATATATTTT; CDR3 protein: CASSLGGNSGNTIYF
V gene: TRBV11-2; J gene: TRBJ2-2; D gene: -; clone size: -; CDR3 DNA: TGTGCCAGCCTCCCGGGCCAGATCACCGGGGAGCTGTTTTTT; CDR3 protein: CASLPGQITGELFF
V gene: TRBV19; J gene: TRBJ2-1; D gene: -; clone size: -; CDR3 DNA: TGTGCCAGTAGTATCATAGAGCGGACCCCCTACAATGAGCAGTTCTTC; CDR3 protein: CASSIIERTPYNEQFF
V gene: TRBV19; J gene: TRBJ2-7; D gene: TRBD1; clone size: -; CDR3 DNA: TGTGCCAGTAGTATGACAGGGTTTCCCTACGAGCAGTACTTC; CDR3 protein: CASSMTGFPYEQYF
V gene: TRBV7-9; J gene: TRBJ2-1; D gene: TRBD1; clone size: -; CDR3 DNA: TGTGCCAGCAGCCGCGGGGACAGGGGGATTTACAATGAGCAGTTCTTC; CDR3 protein: CASSRGDRGIYNEQFF
V gene: TRBV6-1; J gene: TRBJ2-2; D gene: TRBD1; clone size: few; CDR3 DNA: TGTGCCACCTGGGACAGGGCGGACACCGGGGAGCTGTTTTTT; CDR3 protein: CATWDRADTGELFF
V gene: TRBV11-3; J gene: TRBJ2-7; D gene: -; clone size: -; CDR3 DNA: TGTGCCAGCAGCCCCGATCTCGGGAGTTACGAGCAGTACTTC; CDR3 protein: CASSPDLGSYEQYF
V gene: TRBV15; J gene: TRBJ1-1; D gene: -; clone size: -; CDR3 DNA: TGTGCCACCAGCTTACATTCGCGGGGCACTGAAGCTTTCTTT; CDR3 protein: CATSLHSRGTEAFF
V gene: TRBV5-4; J gene: TRBJ2-7; D gene: TRBD1; clone size: -; CDR3 DNA: TGTGCCAGCAGCTTGGCCGAGGACAGGGGCTACGAGCAGTACTTC; CDR3 protein: CASSLAEDRGYEQYF
V gene: TRBV29-1; J gene: TRBJ2-5; D gene: -; clone size: -; CDR3 DNA: TGCAGCGTTAGGGGGAGAAAAGAGACCCAGTACTTC; CDR3 protein: CSVRGRKETQYF